This T cell receptor (beta chain) appears in the sequencing data of a study of graft-versus-host responses after intestinal transplantation (dated by TCRdb to the early 2020s). In terms of the full investigation: Multivisceral, liver-intestinal, or isolated intestinal transplants were received by the recipients. All recipients received anti-thymocyte globulin induction followed by maintenance tacrolimus and steroids for three to four years. Graft-versus-host and host-versus-graft alloreactive T cell clones were tracked in the graft, circulation and bone marrow after intestinal transplantation using bulk TCR-beta CDR3 sequencing. To identify alloreactive clones, pre-transplant mixed lymphocyte reaction products were sequenced and compared with unstimulated pre-transplant donor and recipient T cells. A cohort of approximately 24 intestinal transplant recipients, including one retransplant, was enrolled, and 3 patients lacking pretransplant specimens were excluded. Donor T cell macrochimerism was defined as a peak of at least 4% donor T cells among recipient peripheral blood mononuclear cells. Instead of going to the commercial service, samples from a few later patients were sequenced in-house on an Illumina MiSeq and processed with MiXCR. The research as a whole found: GvH clones were detected in recipient bone marrow, and some appeared earlier in ileal mucosa or blood, consistent with an intestinal mucosal origin. Early after transplant, peak levels of circulating GvH clones were associated with declines in HvG clones. In patients with donor T cell macrochimerism, the allografts had high GvH to HvG T cell clonal ratios. The conclusions were limited by the relatively low number and heterogeneity of the intestinal transplant patients.

A few counts support this clone. Base quality data are lacking; no much larger clone is found one base away. Libraries were built with the immunoSEQ multiplex PCR assay. For most patients, genomic DNA was isolated using the Qiagen DNeasy Blood and Tissue Kit and was shipped frozen to Adaptive Biotechnologies for TCR sequencing. For most patients, genomic DNA was subjected to high-throughput TCR-beta CDR3 sequencing by Adaptive Biotechnologies. The source study handled its data this way. TCR sequencing data were retrieved from Adaptive's ImmunoSEQ software for some 19 patients, whereas a few other patients were processed with MiXCR and VDJtools. CD4 versus CD8 sorting errors were corrected by removing sequences found in both subsets at a frequency ratio below 5:1. CDR3 nucleotide sequences shared by donor and recipient were removed because the origin of these sequences could not be assigned. At least 2-fold expansion over unstimulated cells and a minimum CFSE-low frequency of 0.002% (template counts) or 0.001% (read counts) were required for clones to be classified as alloreactive. Clones detected in sequenced pre-transplant spleen, lymph node, or MLR CFSE-low populations of the donor or recipient were defined as mappable. The cumulative frequency of alloreactive clones was calculated as a percentage of all sequences, weighted by copy number. The clones in this table, taken by TCRdb from immuneACCESS, are in-frame only. Not every clone is retained; where verified, under half of the shortfall comes from an unresolved V gene, and the cause of the rest is unknown. D and trimming come from the DNA, and the V and J calls and clone size come from that table. For this sample there are approximately 15,000 clones; under 45% appear just once. The ten biggest clones cover roughly 2.2% of the sample.

Deletion took 1 base off V and 1 base off J, with a span of 19 bases between the germline ends. Counted from cysteine to phenylalanine, this CDR3 has 18 amino acids. CDR3 DNA only is kept here, 54 bases in frame from base 1. The germline V gene gives CDR1 as MGHRA and CDR2 as YSYEKL. In the paper's terms, the time point label means: cells obtained before transplantation from donor or recipient. In the mixed lymphocyte reactions, approximately 200,000 CFSE-labeled pre-transplant responders were plated with approximately 200,000 irradiated violet-dye-labeled stimulators and cultured for six to seven days. Proliferating CD3+CD4+CFSE-low and CD3+CD8+CFSE-low responder cells were FACS-sorted on a BD Influx sorter after the mixed lymphocyte reaction.

Specimen: alloreactive CD8+ T cells from a mixed lymphocyte reaction culture, collected before intestinal transplant. In light of the paper, this sample's cell subset or site label describes: CFSE-low proliferating T cells sorted from roughly 6-day pre-transplant mixed lymphocyte reaction (GvH or HvG direction). This clonotype was obtained from a human patient who received an intestinal transplant. The rearrangement joined TRBV4-1 to TRBJ2-5; the D region may be TRBD1 or TRBD2, each matching 6 bases equally. CDR3 loop: CASSQVGGLGMIQETQYF. The nucleotide sequence reads TGCGCCAGCAGCCAAGTTGGGGGGCTCGGTATGATCCAAGAGACCCAGTACTTC.